The T cell receptor (beta chain) under discussion was sequenced for a study of CD8+CD57+ T cells in acquired aplastic anemia. Study details: Sorted CD4+ and CD8+ cell DNA averaged approximately 3.2 ug.

Selection for sequencing was limited to patients who had shown CD8+CD57+ cell expansion by flow cytometry. Prior therapy had not been administered to any patient at the time of blood sampling. Whole-study results and caveats: Statistical testing detected no significant gap in CD8+ Simpson's diversity between patients and controls. In common between the patients and the controls were nearly 30 CD8+ CDR3 sequences.

The CDR3 totals 16 residues. Per germline, CDR1 SGHRS and CDR2 YFSETQ. V shed 4 bases, J shed 6 bases, and the junction held 12 bases outside the gene matches. Worth noting for this clonotype: Antigen unknown.

Profiling of TCR beta VDJ combinations and CDR3 sequences used genomic DNA as template. Each CDR3 protein gets one entry after TCRdb re-called the reads with MiXCR. The sample gives about 150,000 distinct CDR3 sequences, roughly 49% of which show up once; roughly 12% is in the top ten. The sequence came from a human donor with aplastic anemia. The V call is TRBV5-1, the J call TRBJ2-1; 8 bases are a match to TRBD1. The sample taken for sequencing was sorted CD4+, CD8+, or CD8+CD57+ T cells (not recorded which) from PBMCs. CDR3 nucleotides: TGCGCCAGCAGCCCGACAGGGGATGCCTCTGCCAATGAGCAGTTCTTC. It encodes CASSPTGDASANEQFF.